What follows are 13 T cell receptor beta chains derived from one specimen sequenced in a study of blood T cell repertoires in COVID-19. Sequencing used immunoSEQ multiplex PCR; TCRdb keeps in-frame clones, though not all of them. The sample records 470,000 or so clones, approximately 85% being singletons. The sequenced sample consisted of peripheral blood. All receptors derive from a human donor in a cohort sampled during active COVID-19.

V usage is TRBV5-6 and J usage is TRBJ1-5; 8 nucleotides line up with TRBD1. The CDR3 is made up of 14 amino acids. With V trimmed by 1 base and J by 5 bases, 2 bases remained unmatched. CDR1 and CDR2 (germline): SGHDT, YYEEEE. DNA of the CDR3: TGTGCCAGCAGCTTGAGGACAGGGTATCAGCCCCAGCATTTT. Translation gives CASSLRTGYQPQHF.

This chain links TRBV7-9 with TRBJ2-7; weak D call: TRBD2 (6 bases). CDR1 is SEHNR, CDR2 FQNEAQ, per germline (reference sequence). CDR3 length: 14 amino acids. V was trimmed by 3 bases and J by 5 bases, leaving 14 bases between them. This CDR3 is CASSFWRGQDEQYF. CDR3 coding DNA: TGTGCCAGCAGCTTCTGGCGGGGTCAGGACGAGCAGTACTTC.

The rearrangement uses TRBV11-2 and TRBJ1-5; possible D gene TRBD1, 5 bases. There are 15 residues in the CDR3. V lost 1 base and J 3 bases, leaving 10 bases between the germline ends. Germline values: CDR1 SGHAT, CDR2 FQNNGV. CDR3 nucleotide sequence: TGTGCCAGCAGCTTAGGACAGCAGCCCAATCAGCCCCAGCATTTT. Protein: CASSLGQQPNQPQHF.

The chain is built from TRBV28 and TRBJ2-2, with D possibly TRBD2 on 7 matching bases. The V gene lost 7 bases and the J gene lost 6 bases, with 15 bases spanning the gap. In germline, CDR1 is MDHEN, CDR2 SYDVKM. CDR3 length: 14 residues. As DNA, the CDR3 is TGTGCCAGCACTGTGGGGGGGCCCGCCGGGGAGCTGTTTTTT. Translating gives CASTVGGPAGELFF.

The J gene is TRBJ1-6, the V gene TRBV19; 7 positions agree with TRBD1. This CDR3 comprises 14 residues. In germline, CDR1 is LNHDA, CDR2 SQIVND (reference sequence). V lost 5 bases and J lost 10; bases outside the gene matches: 8. CDR3 protein: CASSRDREGSPLHF. The DNA of the CDR3 is TGTGCCAGTAGTCGGGACAGAGAGGGCTCACCCCTCCACTTT. Together with reference TRBV19 and TRBJ1-6, the CDR3 gives the full variable domain: DGGITQSPKYLFRKEGQNVTLSCEQNLNHDAMYWYRQDPGQGLRLIYYSQIVNDFQKGDIAEGYSVSREKKESFPLTVTSAQKNPTAFYLCASSRDREGSPLHFGNGTRLTVT.

V and J are TRBV28 and TRBJ1-1, with D possibly matching TRBD1 (6 bases). This CDR3 has 15 residues. Looked up from germline, CDR1 is MDHEN and CDR2 is SYDVKM. Between the trimmed V and J ends, which lost 2 bases and 1 base, there was a span of 11 bases. CDR3 sequence (DNA): TGTGCCAGCAGTTTAGGGGGCATGGGGAACACTGAAGCTTTCTTT. Encoded protein: CASSLGGMGNTEAFF.

The chain has TRBV20-1 and TRBJ1-1; TRBD1 is a possible D gene (6 bases). This CDR3 region has 14 residues. V lost 3 bases and J lost 5, with 16 bases in between. CDR1 DFQATT and CDR2 SNEGSKA come from the germline V gene (reference sequence). CDR3 protein: CSASGGTGKTEAFF. Written as DNA, the CDR3 is TGCAGTGCTAGTGGCGGTACAGGGAAGACTGAAGCTTTCTTT.

This clone was seen a single time. The chain employs TRBV18 and TRBJ2-7; 11 positions match TRBD2. The CDR3 has 17 amino acids. CDR1 and CDR2 from the germline V gene are KGHSH and LQKENI. The J segment lost 0 bases and the V segment lost 2 bases, leaving 6 bases of the junction unmatched. CDR3 amino acids: CASSPYTSGSDSYEQYF. DNA for the CDR3: TGTGCCAGCTCACCATACACTAGCGGGAGCGACTCCTACGAGCAGTACTTC. The whole variable domain, filled in from reference TRBV18 and TRBJ2-7, reads NAGVMQNPRHLVRRRGQEARLRCSPMKGHSHVYWYRQLPEEGLKFMVYLQKENIIDESGMPKERFSAEFPKEGPSILRIQQVVRGDSAAYFCASSPYTSGSDSYEQYFGPGTRLTVT.

This clone was seen a handful of times. The rearrangement uses TRBV15 and TRBJ1-2; D is uncertain. CDR1 and CDR2 from the germline V gene are LNHNV and YYDKDF (reference sequence). The CDR3 is 16 amino acids. The V end lost 0 bases, the J end lost 8 bases, and 19 bases lay between the germline ends. This CDR3 is CATSRDLAQLGVGYTF. The CDR3 DNA sequence: TGTGCCACCAGCAGAGATCTTGCACAGCTCGGGGTGGGCTACACCTTC.

J is TRBJ2-7 and V is TRBV3-1 (or the pseudogene TRBV3-2); D uncertain. The CDR3 runs to 13 residues. The germline gives CDR1 LGHDT, CDR2 YNNKEL (reference sequence). V lost 1 base, J lost 2 bases, and 6 bases lay in between. The CDR3 DNA reads TGTGCCAGCAGCCAAGTAGAAGCCTACGAGCAGTACTTC. Translation gives CASSQVEAYEQYF.

The genes are TRBV5-1 and TRBJ2-1; TRBD2 agrees at 11 bases. This CDR3 has 13 amino acids. With 5 bases clipped from V and 7 bases from J, the junction kept 2 bases outside the gene matches. Per germline, CDR1 SGHRS and CDR2 YFSETQ. The CDR3 region has the DNA TGCGCCAGCAGGGCTAGCGGGGGGAATGAGCAGTTCTTC. Translation: CASRASGGNEQFF. Variable domain in full (rest from reference TRBV5-1 and TRBJ2-1): KAGVTQTPRYLIKTRGQQVTLSCSPISGHRSVSWYQQTPGQGLQFLFEYFSETQRNKGNFPGRFSGRQFSNSRSEMNVSTLELGDSALYLCASRASGGNEQFFGPGTRLTVL.

In its sample, this clone was seen a few times. The V and J genes are TRBV5-4 and TRBJ2-7; D is possibly TRBD2 (6 bases). This CDR3 region has 13 residues. V lost 2 bases, J lost 2 bases, and 8 bases lay in between. The germline gives CDR1 SGHNT, CDR2 YYREEE (reference sequence). The CDR3 sequence is CASSFSGTYEQYF. The DNA of the CDR3 is TGTGCCAGCAGCTTTAGCGGAACCTACGAGCAGTACTTC.

The chain links TRBV28 to TRBJ1-4; D gene uncertain. Trimming took 5 bases from V and 0 from J, leaving 19 bases between them. The germline V gene has CDR1 MDHEN and CDR2 SYDVKM. The CDR3 runs to 18 residues. This chain's CDR3 is CASSPPGFVAATNEKLFF. The CDR3 nucleotides are TGTGCCAGCAGTCCCCCAGGATTTGTAGCGGCAACTAATGAAAAACTGTTTTTT.